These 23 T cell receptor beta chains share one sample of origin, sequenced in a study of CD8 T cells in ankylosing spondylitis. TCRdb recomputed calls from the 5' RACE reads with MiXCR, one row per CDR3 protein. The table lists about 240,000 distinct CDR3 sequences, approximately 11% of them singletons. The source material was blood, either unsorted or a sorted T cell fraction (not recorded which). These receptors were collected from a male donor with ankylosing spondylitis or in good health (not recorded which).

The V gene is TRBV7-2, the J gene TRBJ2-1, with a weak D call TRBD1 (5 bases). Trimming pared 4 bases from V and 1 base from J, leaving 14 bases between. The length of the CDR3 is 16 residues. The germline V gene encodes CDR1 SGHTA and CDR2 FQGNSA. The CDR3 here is CASSYDSYGSYNEQFF. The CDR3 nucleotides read TGTGCCAGCAGCTATGACAGCTATGGTTCCTACAATGAGCAGTTCTTC.

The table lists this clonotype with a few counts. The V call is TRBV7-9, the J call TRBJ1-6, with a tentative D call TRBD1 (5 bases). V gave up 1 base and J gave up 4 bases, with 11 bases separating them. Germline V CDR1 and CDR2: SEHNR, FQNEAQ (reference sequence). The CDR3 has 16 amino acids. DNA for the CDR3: TGTGCCAGCAGCTTAGATAGGACACCTTATAATTCACCCCTCCACTTT. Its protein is CASSLDRTPYNSPLHF.

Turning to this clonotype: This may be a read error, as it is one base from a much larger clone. The CDR3 spells CSVANTGELFF. Written as DNA, the CDR3 is TGCAGCGTGGCTAACACCGGGGAGCTGTTTTTT. The rearrangement links TRBV29-1 to TRBJ2-2, with D unresolved. Trimming removed 6 bases from V and 2 bases from J, with 4 bases in between. The CDR3 contains 11 residues. CDR1 is SQVTM and CDR2 is ANQGSEA in the germline V gene.

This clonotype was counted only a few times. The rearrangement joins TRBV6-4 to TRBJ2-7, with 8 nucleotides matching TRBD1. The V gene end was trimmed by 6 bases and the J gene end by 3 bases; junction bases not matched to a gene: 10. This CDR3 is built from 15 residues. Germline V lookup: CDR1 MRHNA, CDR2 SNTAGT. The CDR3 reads CASSSQATGVYEQYF. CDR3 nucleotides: TGTGCCAGCAGCAGTCAAGCGACAGGGGTCTACGAGCAGTACTTC.

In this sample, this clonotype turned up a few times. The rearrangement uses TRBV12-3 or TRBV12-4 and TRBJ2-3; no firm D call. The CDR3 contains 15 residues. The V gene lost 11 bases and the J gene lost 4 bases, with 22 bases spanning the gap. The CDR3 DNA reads TGTGCCTGCCACCCCACACGGTCGGTCGCAGATACGCAGTATTTT. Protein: CACHPTRSVADTQYF.

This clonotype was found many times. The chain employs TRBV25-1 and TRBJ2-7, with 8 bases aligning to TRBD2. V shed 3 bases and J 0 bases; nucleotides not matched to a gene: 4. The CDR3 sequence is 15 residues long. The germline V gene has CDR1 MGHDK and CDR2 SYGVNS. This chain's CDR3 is CASSEGRGDSYEQYF. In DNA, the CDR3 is TGTGCCAGCAGTGAGGGGCGGGGGGACTCCTACGAGCAGTACTTC.

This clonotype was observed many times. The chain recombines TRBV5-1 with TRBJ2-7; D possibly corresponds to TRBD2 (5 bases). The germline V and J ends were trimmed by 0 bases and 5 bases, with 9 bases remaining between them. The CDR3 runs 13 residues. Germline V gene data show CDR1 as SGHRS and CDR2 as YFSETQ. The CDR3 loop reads CASSLVRGDEQYF. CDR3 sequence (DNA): TGCGCCAGCAGCTTGGTCCGGGGAGACGAGCAGTACTTC.

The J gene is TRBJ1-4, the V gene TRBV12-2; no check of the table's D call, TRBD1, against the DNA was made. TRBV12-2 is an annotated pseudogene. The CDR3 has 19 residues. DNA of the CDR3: TGTGCAAGTCGCTTAGCGACCAATGCGCGGACAGGGACGGATGAAAAACTGTTTTTT. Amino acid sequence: CASRLATNARTGTDEKLFF.

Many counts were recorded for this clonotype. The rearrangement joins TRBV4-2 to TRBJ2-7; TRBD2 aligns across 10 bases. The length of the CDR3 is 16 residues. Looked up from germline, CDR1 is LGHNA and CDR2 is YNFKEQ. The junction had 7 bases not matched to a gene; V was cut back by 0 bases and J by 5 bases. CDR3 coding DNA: TGTGCCAGCAGCCAAGATCGTCTAGCGGGAGACCACGAGCAGTACTTC. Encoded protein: CASSQDRLAGDHEQYF.

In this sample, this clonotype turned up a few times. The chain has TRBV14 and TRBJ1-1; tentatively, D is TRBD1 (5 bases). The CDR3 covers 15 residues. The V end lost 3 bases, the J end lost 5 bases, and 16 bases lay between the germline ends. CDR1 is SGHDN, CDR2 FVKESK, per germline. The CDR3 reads CASSHSFGGKTEAFF. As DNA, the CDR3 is TGTGCCAGCAGCCATAGCTTTGGGGGGAAAACTGAAGCTTTCTTT. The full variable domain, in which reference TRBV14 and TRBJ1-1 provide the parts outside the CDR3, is EAGVTQFPSHSVIEKGQTVTLRCDPISGHDNLYWYRRVMGKEIKFLLHFVKESKQDESGMPNNRFLAERTGGTYSTLKVQPAELEDSGVYFCASSHSFGGKTEAFFGQGTRLTVV.

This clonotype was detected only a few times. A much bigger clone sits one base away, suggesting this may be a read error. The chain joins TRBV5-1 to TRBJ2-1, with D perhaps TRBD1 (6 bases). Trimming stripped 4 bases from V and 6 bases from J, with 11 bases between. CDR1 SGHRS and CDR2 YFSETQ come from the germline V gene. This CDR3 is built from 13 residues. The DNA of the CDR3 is TGCGCCAGCAGCGCGGACAGTTTCAATGAGCAGTTCTTC. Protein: CASSADSFNEQFF.

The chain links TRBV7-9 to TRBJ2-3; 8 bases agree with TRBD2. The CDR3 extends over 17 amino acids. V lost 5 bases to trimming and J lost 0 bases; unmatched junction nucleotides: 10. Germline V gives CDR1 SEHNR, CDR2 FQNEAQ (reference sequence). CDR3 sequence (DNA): TGTGCCAGCAGCCCACTCGGGAGGGCCTCTAGCACAGATACGCAGTATTTT. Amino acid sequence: CASSPLGRASSTDTQYF.

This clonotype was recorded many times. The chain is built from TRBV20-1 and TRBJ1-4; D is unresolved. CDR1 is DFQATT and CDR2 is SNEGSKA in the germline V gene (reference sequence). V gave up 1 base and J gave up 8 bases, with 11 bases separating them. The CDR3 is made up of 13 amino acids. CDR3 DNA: TGCAGTGCTAGAGTCTGGGGAGGGGAAAAACTGTTTTTT. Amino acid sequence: CSARVWGGEKLFF.

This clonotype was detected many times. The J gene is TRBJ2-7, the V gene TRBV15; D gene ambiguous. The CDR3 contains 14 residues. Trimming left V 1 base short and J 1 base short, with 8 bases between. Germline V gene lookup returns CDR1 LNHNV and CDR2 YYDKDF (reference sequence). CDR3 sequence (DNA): TGTGCCACCAGCAGAGGGGCCCAGTCCTACGAGCAGTACTTC. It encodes CATSRGAQSYEQYF. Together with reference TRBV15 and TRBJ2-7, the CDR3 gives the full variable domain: DAMVIQNPRYQVTQFGKPVTLSCSQTLNHNVMYWYQQKSSQAPKLLFHYYDKDFNNEADTPDNFQSRRPNTSFCFLDIRSPGLGDTAMYLCATSRGAQSYEQYFGPGTRLTVT.

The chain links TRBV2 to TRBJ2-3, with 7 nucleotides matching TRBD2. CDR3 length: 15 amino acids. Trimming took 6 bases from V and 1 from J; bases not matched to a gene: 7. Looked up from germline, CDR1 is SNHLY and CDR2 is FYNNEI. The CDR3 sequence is CASRLAYMGTDTQYF. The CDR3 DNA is TGTGCCAGCAGACTAGCGTATATGGGCACAGATACGCAGTATTTT.

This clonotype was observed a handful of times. The CDR3 region has the DNA TGCAGTGCTAGAGACGGAGGGACGGCGAGACCTGAAGCTTTCTTT. Its protein product is CSARDGGTARPEAFF. This chain links TRBV20-1 with TRBJ1-1, with D possibly being TRBD1 (5 bases). The CDR3 is made up of 15 amino acids. V was cut by 0 bases and J by 6 bases, with 17 bases left in between. The germline V gene encodes CDR1 DFQATT and CDR2 SNEGSKA (reference sequence).

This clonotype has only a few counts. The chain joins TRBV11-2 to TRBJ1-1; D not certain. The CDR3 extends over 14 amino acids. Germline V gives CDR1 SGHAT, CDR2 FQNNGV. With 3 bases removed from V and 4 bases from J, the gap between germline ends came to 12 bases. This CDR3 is CASSFGHPSTEAFF. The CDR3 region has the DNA TGTGCCAGCAGCTTCGGGCATCCGTCCACTGAAGCTTTCTTT. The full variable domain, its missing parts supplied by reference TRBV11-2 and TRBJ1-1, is EAGVAQSPRYKIIEKRQSVAFWCNPISGHATLYWYQQILGQGPKLLIQFQNNGVVDDSQLPKDRFSAERLKGVDSTLKIQPAKLEDSAVYLCASSFGHPSTEAFFGQGTRLTVV.

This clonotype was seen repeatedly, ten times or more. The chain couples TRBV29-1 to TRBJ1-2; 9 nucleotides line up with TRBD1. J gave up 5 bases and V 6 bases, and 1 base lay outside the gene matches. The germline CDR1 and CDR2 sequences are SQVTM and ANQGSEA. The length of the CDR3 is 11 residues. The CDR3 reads CSVTGGYGYTF. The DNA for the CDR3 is TGCAGCGTGACAGGGGGGTATGGCTACACCTTC. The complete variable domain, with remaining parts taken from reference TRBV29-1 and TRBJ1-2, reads SAVISQKPSRDICQRGTSLTIQCQVDSQVTMMFWYRQQPGQSLTLIATANQGSEATYESGFVIDKFPISRPNLTFSTLTVSNMSPEDSSIYLCSVTGGYGYTFGSGTRLTVV.

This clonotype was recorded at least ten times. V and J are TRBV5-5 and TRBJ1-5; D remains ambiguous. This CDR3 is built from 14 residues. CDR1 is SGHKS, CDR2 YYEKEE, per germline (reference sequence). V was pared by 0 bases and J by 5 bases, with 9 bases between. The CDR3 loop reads CASSLARSDQPQHF. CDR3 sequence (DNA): TGTGCCAGCAGCTTGGCCCGATCCGATCAGCCCCAGCATTTT.

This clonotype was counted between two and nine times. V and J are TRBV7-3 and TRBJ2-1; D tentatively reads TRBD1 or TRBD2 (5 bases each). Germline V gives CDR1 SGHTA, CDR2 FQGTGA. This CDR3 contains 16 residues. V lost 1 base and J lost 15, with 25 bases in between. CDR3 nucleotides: TGTGCCAGCAGCTTAAATGGGGGTCTAGGGCAGGCCGGCATGTTCTTC. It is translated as CASSLNGGLGQAGMFF.

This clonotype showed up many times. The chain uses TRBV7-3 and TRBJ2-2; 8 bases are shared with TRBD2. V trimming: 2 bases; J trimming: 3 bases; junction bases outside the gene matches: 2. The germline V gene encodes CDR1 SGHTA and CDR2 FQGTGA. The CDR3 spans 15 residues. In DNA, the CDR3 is TGTGCCAGCAGCTTATACGGGGGGGACACCGGGGAGCTGTTTTTT. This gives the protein CASSLYGGDTGELFF.

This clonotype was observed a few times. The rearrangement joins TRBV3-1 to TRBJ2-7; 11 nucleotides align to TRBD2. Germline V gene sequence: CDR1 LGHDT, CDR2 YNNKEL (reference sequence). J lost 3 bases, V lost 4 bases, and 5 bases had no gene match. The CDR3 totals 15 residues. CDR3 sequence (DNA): TGTGCCAGCAGCCCCGGGACTAGCGGTTACTACGAGCAGTACTTC. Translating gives CASSPGTSGYYEQYF.

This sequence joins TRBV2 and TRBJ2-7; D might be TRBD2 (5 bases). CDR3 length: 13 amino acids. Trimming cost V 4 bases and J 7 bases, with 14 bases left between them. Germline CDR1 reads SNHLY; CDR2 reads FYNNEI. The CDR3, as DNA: TGTGCCAGCAGTGGCGGAGGTATCCGGGAGCAGTACTTC. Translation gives CASSGGGIREQYF.